Presented here are 5 T cell receptor beta chains from one specimen sequenced in a study of T cell responses to AZD1222 COVID-19 vaccine (dated by TCRdb to the early 2020s). The time point tag for this specimen amounts to: about 28 days (+/-7) after the second vaccine dose. The protocol used for the library was the immunoSEQ multiplex PCR assay. This is the immuneACCESS table as TCRdb keeps it, with only in-frame sequences that have V and J called. A part of the clones is gone; compared with another copy, unresolved V genes explain less than half, and the rest is unexplained. This sample comprises roughly 120,000 clones, around 87% of them detected only once. The ten largest account for 4.4% of the sample. Sequenced here: peripheral blood, sampled 28 days after the second AZD1222 dose. The receptors originated from an adult who received the AZD1222 COVID-19 vaccine.

This clone was counted between two and nine times. This sequence joins TRBV30 and TRBJ1-2, with a weak D call TRBD1 (5 bases). Deletions cut 0 bases from V and 8 bases from J, with 13 bases between. Germline CDR1 and CDR2: GTSNPN and SVGIG (reference sequence). The CDR3 contains 13 residues. In DNA, the CDR3 is TGTGCCTGGAGTGTATTAAGGTCAGGGGGCTACACCTTC. Its protein product is CAWSVLRSGGYTF.

This chain joins TRBV5-4 and TRBJ1-2, with D perhaps matching TRBD1 (5 bases). V was pared by 0 bases and J by 8 bases, with 11 bases between. Per the germline V gene, CDR1 is SGHNT and CDR2 is YYREEE (reference sequence). The length of the CDR3 is 13 residues. DNA for the CDR3: TGTGCCAGCAGCTTGGTTGGGGCCTGGGGCTACACCTTC. This codes for CASSLVGAWGYTF.

The CDR3 DNA is TGTGCCAGTAACAGGGGGGCCGCCGGGGAGCTGTTTTTT. It codes for CASNRGAAGELFF. V gene TRBV19 combines with J gene TRBJ2-2; 8 bases map to TRBD1. Per germline, CDR1 LNHDA and CDR2 SQIVND (reference sequence). This CDR3 spans 13 amino acids. The junction had 4 bases not matched to a gene; V was cut back by 7 bases and J by 6 bases.

Only a few counts were recorded for this clone. V is TRBV24-1 and J is TRBJ2-7; D unresolved. Germline V gene data show CDR1 as KGHDR and CDR2 as SFDVKD. This CDR3 has 14 amino acids. V was shortened by 4 bases and J by 5 bases, with 14 bases between the two germline ends. Written as DNA, the CDR3 is TGTGCCACCAGTGACCCCTCAAAGGCCAACGAGCAGTACTTC. The encoded protein is CATSDPSKANEQYF.

The count of this clone is one. J is TRBJ2-1 and V is TRBV2, with D perhaps matching TRBD1 (5 bases). The germline V and J ends were trimmed by 6 bases and 3 bases, with 9 bases remaining between them. CDR1 is SNHLY and CDR2 is FYNNEI in the germline V gene. The CDR3 totals 13 residues. The CDR3 coding sequence is TGTGCCAGCAGCCCCAGGGTCTACAATGAGCAGTTCTTC. This encodes CASSPRVYNEQFF.